This T cell receptor (beta chain) was retrieved from a study of cytomegalovirus exposure and HLA in healthy donors. General study points: The investigators catalogued about 170 TCR beta chains as cytomegalovirus-associated. Available immune exposure information was restricted to CMV serostatus only. Analyses of presence/absence relied on an assumption of roughly uniform sequencing depth across donors.

This CDR3 is 13 amino acids long. Deletions cut 8 bases from V and 4 bases from J, with 14 bases between. Germline loops: CDR1 MNHEY, CDR2 SVGAGI. 60 Vbeta and 13 Jbeta primers were used in PCR. The data were produced by immunoSEQ multiplex PCR, yet TCRdb's version contains in-frame clones alone and is incomplete. This table holds just over 80,000 clones. About this clone itself: Its antigen is still unknown.

The origin of this receptor is a woman aged 25 to 39 in good health and CMV-seronegative. The V gene is TRBV6-5, the J gene TRBJ1-1; a weak D match, TRBD1 (6 bases). Sequenced input: PBMCs. The CDR3: CASYNGGATEAFF. CDR3 nucleotides: TGTGCCAGCTACAACGGGGGGGCCACTGAAGCTTTCTTT.